These 3 T cell receptor beta chains originate from one sample sequenced in a study of lymphopenia after photon versus proton radiotherapy. The protocol was immunoSEQ multiplex PCR, while the TCRdb copy is restricted to in-frame clones and leaves out a portion. The sample lists more than 20,000 clones, roughly 84% seen once, with roughly 23% in the top ten. The sequencing used peripheral blood, collected from a patient treated with photon-based radiotherapy. Every receptor here comes from a man between 40 and 49 years old with gastric cancer.

A few counts support this clone. The chain carries TRBV7-8 and TRBJ2-7; tentative D call: TRBD1 (6 bases). The CDR3 runs 14 residues. V dropped 5 bases and J dropped 2 bases, with 13 bases sitting between them. CDR1 is SGHVS and CDR2 is FQNEAQ in the germline V gene. CDR3 residues: CASSPRHRAYEQYF. The CDR3 DNA is TGTGCCAGCAGCCCCCGTCACAGGGCCTACGAGCAGTACTTC.

This chain links TRBV6-5 with TRBJ2-7; TRBD1 agrees at 7 bases. Trimming cost V 5 bases and J 3 bases; bases outside gene matches: 7. This CDR3 contains 14 residues. Germline V lookup: CDR1 MNHEY, CDR2 SVGAGI. The CDR3 region has the DNA TGTGCCAGCAGTACACCAGGGGGAATCTACGAGCAGTACTTC. This encodes CASSTPGGIYEQYF.

The chain is built from TRBV13 and TRBJ2-1; D not certain. The CDR3 has 14 amino acids. Germline CDR1 and CDR2: PRHDT and FYEKMQ (reference sequence). Trimming pared 5 bases from V and 5 bases from J, leaving 13 bases between. The chain's CDR3 is CASSLKTTNNEQFF. In nucleotides, the CDR3 is TGTGCCAGCAGCCTCAAGACCACCAACAATGAGCAGTTCTTC. Full variable domain (outside the CDR3, taken from reference TRBV13 and TRBJ2-1): AAGVIQSPRHLIKEKRETATLKCYPIPRHDTVYWYQQGPGQDPQFLISFYEKMQSDKGSIPDRFSAQQFSDYHSELNMSSLELGDSALYFCASSLKTTNNEQFFGPGTRLTVL.